The entry that follows covers one T cell receptor beta chain sequence. The CDR3 is 15 amino acids. With 2 bases clipped from V and 2 bases from J, the junction kept 5 bases outside the gene matches. CDR1 is SEHNR, CDR2 FQNEAQ, per germline (reference sequence). This specimen comes from a study of T cell changes during pregnancy in multiple sclerosis. The assay was immunoSEQ multiplex PCR, and TCRdb's table has in-frame clones only and misses some. The sample records about 36,000 clones, approximately 91% being singletons. The clonotype was recovered from a female donor with multiple sclerosis, enrolled in a pregnancy study. Sequencing was performed on CD8+ T cells from peripheral blood mononuclear cells, taken in the third trimester of pregnancy. V and J are TRBV7-9 and TRBJ1-2, with TRBD1 identical over 7 bases. CDR3 amino acids: CASSLPPGQNYGYTF. CDR3 nucleotides: TGTGCCAGCAGCTTACCTCCGGGACAGAACTATGGCTACACCTTC.